There are a few counts of the clone carrying this T cell receptor beta chain. A J-beta primer mix and a sample-barcoded 5' primer were used in a second PCR of about 7 to 12 cycles. TCRdb processed the 5' RACE reads anew with MiXCR; each CDR3 protein has one entry. The table records under 700,000 distinct CDR3 sequences, more than 20% of them present only once. The CDR3 has 16 residues. The V end was cut by 0 bases, the J end by 4 bases, with 10 bases between. Germline lookup yields CDR1 SGHVS and CDR2 FNYEAQ. The sample is drawn from a study of blood T cells in healthy people across ages. Russia was home to the donors, healthy Caucasian individuals aged roughly 6 to 100. This same sample was also part of a study on T cells of mothers and their children. That source notes: A few mothers and their six children, all healthy Caucasians, donated. Inherited differences only slightly affect thymic shaping of TCR recombination output.

Sequenced input: blood. V is TRBV7-6 and J is TRBJ1-6, with unresolved D. This TCR was recovered from a boy between 10 and 17 years old in good health. The CDR3 region is CASSLAGQGYNSPLHF. CDR3 in DNA: TGTGCCAGCAGCTTAGCAGGCCAAGGTTATAATTCACCCCTCCACTTT. Filled out from reference TRBV7-6 and TRBJ1-6, the complete variable domain reads GAGVSQSPRYKVTKRGQDVALRCDPISGHVSLYWYRQALGQGPEFLTYFNYEAQQDKSGLPNDRFSAERPEGSISTLTIQRTEQRDSAMYRCASSLAGQGYNSPLHFGNGTRLTVT.